This entry lists 5 T cell receptor beta chains sequenced from one sample in a study of Graves' ophthalmopathy and Graves' hyperthyroidism listed by TCRdb under 2018. Sequenced on an Illumina HiSeq 2000. For repertoire sequencing, TCR beta CDR3 regions were amplified from RNA transcripts. The first round was an RT-PCR using HTBI primers with the Qiagen OneStep RT-PCR kit, and this first round was followed by a second-round multiplex PCR, then size selection and purification. Starting from the raw public reads, TCRdb applied fastp trimming at Q25, assembled clones with MiXCR and retained in-frame beta chains. Duplicate CDR3 protein sequences are folded into a single record with the most common DNA and genes. The sample profile shows 400,000 to 450,000 distinct CDR3 sequences; roughly 21% of them were found once. The leading ten clones occupy approximately 3.2% of the sample. Sequenced sample: peripheral blood. The receptor source for this set is a woman under 30 with stable Graves' hyperthyroidism. Donor details come from another sample of the same person, matched by shared clones.

The gene calls are TRBV6-5 and TRBJ2-7; 10 bases are a match to TRBD1. In germline, CDR1 is MNHEY, CDR2 SVGAGI. The CDR3 is 15 amino acids. The J segment lost 2 bases and the V segment lost 2 bases, leaving 3 bases of the junction unmatched. The CDR3, as DNA: TGTGCCAGCAGTTACGGGACAGGGGACCCCTACGAGCAGTACTTC. Its translation is CASSYGTGDPYEQYF.

This clonotype occurred many times. The rearrangement joins TRBV6-2 or TRBV6-3 to TRBJ2-7, with 8 bases fitting TRBD2. V dropped 2 bases and J dropped 2; count of bases not matched to a gene: 2. CDR1 and CDR2 from the germline V gene are MNHEY and SVGEGT. The CDR3 consists of 14 residues. CDR3 nucleotide sequence: TGTGCCAGCAGTTACCTAGCGGGCCCCTACGAGCAGTACTTC. Protein product: CASSYLAGPYEQYF.

The sample holds many counts of this clonotype. This sequence joins TRBV20-1 and TRBJ2-2, with 9 bases aligning to TRBD2. The CDR3 runs 16 residues. Germline CDR1 is DFQATT and CDR2 is SNEGSKA (reference sequence). The trim removed 2 bases at V and 4 bases at J, leaving 8 bases unmatched. CDR3 sequence (DNA): TGCAGTGCTAGAAGGGTTAGCGGGAGTAGCACCGGGGAGCTGTTTTTT. It is translated as CSARRVSGSSTGELFF.

This clonotype appeared many times. This rearrangement joins TRBV11-3 to TRBJ2-7; D unresolved. There are 13 residues in the CDR3. Trimming removed 5 bases from V and 2 bases from J, with 10 bases in between. The germline CDR1 and CDR2 sequences are SGHNT and YENEEA. CDR3 sequence reads: CASSPVTAYEQYF. The CDR3, as DNA: TGTGCCAGCAGCCCGGTGACCGCCTACGAGCAGTACTTC.

This clonotype was observed many times. The chain carries TRBV20-1 and TRBJ1-1, with TRBD1 matching 7 bases. Looked up from germline, CDR1 is DFQATT and CDR2 is SNEGSKA (reference sequence). V was clipped by 5 bases and J by 6 bases; unmatched bases: 3. The CDR3 sequence is 11 residues long. CDR3 loop: CSAVTGAEAFF. The CDR3 DNA reads TGCAGTGCTGTAACAGGGGCTGAAGCTTTCTTT.